These 13 T cell receptor beta chains originate from one sample sequenced in a study of cytomegalovirus exposure and HLA in healthy donors. Primers: 60 Vbeta forward and 13 Jbeta reverse. Clones were read by immunoSEQ multiplex PCR, and TCRdb kept only the in-frame ones, dropping some. The sample contains some 150,000 clones, 70% to 80% of which appear only once. The sample was PBMCs. These receptors were collected from a man between 18 and 29 years old in good health and CMV-seronegative.

This rearrangement joins TRBV10-2 to TRBJ1-1, with TRBD1 as a possible D gene (5 bases). The CDR3 is 15 residues long. Between the trimmed V and J ends, which lost 2 bases and 0 bases, there was a span of 10 bases. The germline V gene has CDR1 WSHSY and CDR2 SAAADI. The CDR3: CASSEPGGVNTEAFF. The CDR3, as DNA: TGCGCCAGCAGTGAGCCCGGAGGGGTGAACACTGAAGCTTTCTTT.

This chain links TRBV30 with TRBJ1-1, with D uncertain. The CDR3 sequence is 13 residues long. Germline V gene data show CDR1 as GTSNPN and CDR2 as SVGIG (reference sequence). V lost 2 bases and J lost 1, with 8 bases in between. The CDR3: CAWSLGGNTEAFF. The CDR3 DNA reads TGTGCCTGGAGTTTAGGAGGGAACACTGAAGCTTTCTTT.

This clone was recorded a few times. The chain carries TRBV11-3 and TRBJ2-7; D may be TRBD2 (6 bases). The CDR3 covers 13 residues. Germline V CDR1 and CDR2: SGHNT, YENEEA. V lost 3 bases and J lost 0, with 6 bases in between. In DNA, the CDR3 is TGTGCCAGCAGCTTGGACTACTCCTACGAGCAGTACTTC. Residues: CASSLDYSYEQYF.

CDR3 bases: TGTGCCAGCAGTCGACAGGAAAGCTCCTACAATGAGCAGTTCTTC. Protein sequence: CASSRQESSYNEQFF. The J gene is TRBJ2-1, the V gene TRBV6-6, with D perhaps TRBD1 (6 bases). Trimming removed 5 bases at V and 0 bases at J, with 11 bases between. The germline gives CDR1 MNHNY, CDR2 SVGAGI (reference sequence). The CDR3 contains 15 residues.

The chain uses TRBV18 and TRBJ2-1; TRBD2 matches 8 bases. Germline V CDR1 and CDR2: KGHSH, LQKENI. The CDR3 is made up of 13 amino acids. The V and J ends lost 4 bases and 9 bases, in that order; junction bases with no gene match: 5. CDR3 in amino acids: CASSHQRESEQFF. The CDR3 DNA follows: TGTGCCAGCTCACATCAGCGGGAGAGTGAGCAGTTCTTC.

The J gene is TRBJ1-1, the V gene TRBV5-4, with D perhaps matching TRBD1 (6 bases). The CDR3 runs 12 residues. V shed 4 bases and J shed 6 bases, with 10 bases lying between them. CDR1 and CDR2 from the germline V gene are SGHNT and YYREEE (reference sequence). The CDR3 spells CASSRTEAEAFF. The DNA for the CDR3 is TGTGCCAGCAGCAGGACAGAGGCTGAAGCTTTCTTT.

The chain joins TRBV7-2 to TRBJ2-7; possible D gene TRBD2, 6 bases. This CDR3 has 13 residues. V lost 5 bases, J lost 3 bases, and 11 bases lay in between. Germline V CDR1 and CDR2: SGHTA, FQGNSA. For the CDR3, the DNA is TGTGCCAGCAGCCTCGGGACTTTCTACGAGCAGTACTTC. Residues: CASSLGTFYEQYF. The entire variable domain, with the rest obtained from reference TRBV7-2 and TRBJ2-7, is as follows: GAGVSQSPSNKVTEKGKDVELRCDPISGHTALYWYRQSLGQGLEFLIYFQGNSAPDKSGLPSDRFSAERTGGSVSTLTIQRTQQEDSAVYLCASSLGTFYEQYFGPGTRLTVT.

The chain is built from TRBV19 and TRBJ2-5, with 7 bases fitting TRBD1. Germline-derived CDR1 and CDR2 are LNHDA and SQIVND (reference sequence). Trimming cost V 5 bases and J 1 base; bases outside gene matches: 4. The CDR3 has 14 residues. The CDR3 coding sequence is TGTGCCAGTAGTCATCGGGACAGCCAAGAGACCCAGTACTTC. The encoded protein is CASSHRDSQETQYF. Supplemented by reference TRBV19 and TRBJ2-5, the full variable domain reads DGGITQSPKYLFRKEGQNVTLSCEQNLNHDAMYWYRQDPGQGLRLIYYSQIVNDFQKGDIAEGYSVSREKKESFPLTVTSAQKNPTAFYLCASSHRDSQETQYFGPGTRLLVL.

The genes are TRBV7-2 and TRBJ2-7; 9 nucleotides agree with TRBD2. The CDR3 contains 15 residues. The J segment lost 4 bases and the V segment lost 5 bases, leaving 9 bases of the junction unmatched. Germline V gene data show CDR1 as SGHTA and CDR2 as FQGNSA. In nucleotides, the CDR3 is TGTGCCAGCAGCCGCGGGGGGGCCCCAGATTACGAGCAGTACTTC. Its translation: CASSRGGAPDYEQYF.

The rearrangement links TRBV5-1 to TRBJ1-1; a weak D match, TRBD1 (5 bases). This CDR3 has 14 residues. Per germline, CDR1 SGHRS and CDR2 YFSETQ. With 0 bases removed from V and 1 base from J, the gap between germline ends came to 7 bases. Here the CDR3 reads CASSLGQSNTEAFF. CDR3 nucleotides: TGCGCCAGCAGCTTGGGACAGTCGAACACTGAAGCTTTCTTT.

This clone appeared a few times. V is TRBV5-1 and J is TRBJ1-2; TRBD1 is a possible D gene (5 bases). The germline V and J ends were trimmed by 3 bases and 6 bases, with 15 bases remaining between them. Looked up from germline, CDR1 is SGHRS and CDR2 is YFSETQ. The CDR3 totals 14 residues. The chain's CDR3 is CASSSGSLGDGYTF. The CDR3 DNA sequence: TGCGCCAGCAGCTCAGGTTCTTTAGGGGATGGCTACACCTTC.

This chain joins TRBV27 and TRBJ2-7; 7 bases align to TRBD1. Germline lookup yields CDR1 MNHEY and CDR2 SMNVEV (reference sequence). Germline trimming cut 2 bases from V and 5 bases from J; bases unmatched to any gene: 3. The CDR3 length is 13 residues. The CDR3 is CASSLDRANEQYF. In DNA form, the CDR3 reads TGTGCCAGCAGTTTAGACAGGGCGAACGAGCAGTACTTC.

The rearrangement joins TRBV19 to TRBJ1-1; possibly TRBD1 for D (6 bases). Germline V gene lookup returns CDR1 LNHDA and CDR2 SQIVND (reference sequence). This CDR3 spans 17 amino acids. V lost 3 bases and J 4 bases, leaving 21 bases between the germline ends. DNA of the CDR3: TGTGCCAGTAGTATTCAGGGGATCTATTCGAGGGGCACTGAAGCTTTCTTT. Translation: CASSIQGIYSRGTEAFF.